This is a list of T cell receptor beta chains from one sample in a study of blood T cell repertoires in COVID-19. Sequencing was performed with immunoSEQ multiplex PCR; in TCRdb, only in-frame clones are kept and a portion is missing. The sample includes over 200,000 clones, less than 90% of them seen just once. The sequencing sample was made of peripheral blood. These receptors all come from a man aged 35-49 years with acute or convalescent COVID-19. The CDR3 runs from the conserved cysteine through the conserved F or W.

j_call	v_call	cdr3_aa
TRBJ2-7	TRBV5-4	CASSPGGRPYEQYF
TRBJ1-1	TRBV5-1	CASSPVPGYNTEAFF
TRBJ2-7	TRBV5-1	CASSLERGTYEQYF
TRBJ1-5	TRBV6-5	CASEAGGSNQPQHF
TRBJ1-2	TRBV27	CASSYRSNYGYTF
TRBJ2-4	TRBV7-2	CASSTASGNIQYF
TRBJ1-1	TRBV28	CASSPRQGRDYTEAFF
TRBJ2-7	TRBV6-5	CASSWTTSGSYEQYF
TRBJ2-5	TRBV19	CASTTGWGETQYF
TRBJ2-7	TRBV18	CASSPPGQGYEQYF
TRBJ1-4	TRBV15	CATSRDLGEKLFF
TRBJ1-4	TRBV25-1	CASSDPRSPTNEKLFF
TRBJ1-1	TRBV7-6	CASSLGGEGTAEAFF
TRBJ1-3	TRBV7-9	CAVRDRVDTIYF
TRBJ1-1	TRBV5-4	CASRKGQDNTEAFF
TRBJ2-1	TRBV18	CASSPLMETYNEQFF
TRBJ1-4	TRBV5-1	CASSSTGTGAEKLFF
TRBJ2-3	TRBV4-2	CASSPGTSTDTQYF
TRBJ1-6	TRBV30	CAWRGQGIVNSPLHF
TRBJ2-7	TRBV27	CASSFLAGGPGPTHEQYF
TRBJ2-2	TRBV7-3	CASSLLAANTGELFF
TRBJ1-2	TRBV6-4	CASSPRTDMRGYGYTF
TRBJ2-5	TRBV2	CASRYKASGFQETQYF
TRBJ1-5	TRBV7-9	CASSLETGRQPQHF
TRBJ2-7	TRBV4-1	CASSQERRSHYEQYF
TRBJ1-1	TRBV7-3	CASSLIDRDNTEAFF
TRBJ2-3	TRBV4-1	CASSQSGARGGTDTQYF
TRBJ2-3	TRBV9	CASSVSPPGLVAGGPDTQYF
TRBJ1-2	TRBV7-2	CASSSIYGYGYTF
TRBJ1-5	TRBV19	CASSMSGETRNQPQHF
TRBJ2-3	TRBV5-1	CASSTLLAGGRDTQYF